This T cell receptor beta chain came from a study of blood T cell repertoires in COVID-19. Study-wide background: Sites across the United States, Italy and Spain contributed samples from acute and convalescent COVID-19.

This CDR3 is 15 amino acids long. J was trimmed by 6 bases and V by 7 bases; bases with no gene match: 13. Germline V CDR1 and CDR2: MNHEY, SMNVEV (reference sequence). In the authors' methods: Researchers report that nucleated cell counts were estimated from reference gene primer amplification. Assay used: immunoSEQ multiplex PCR; TCRdb lists only in-frame clones, some missing. V, J and clone size reflect that table, while D and trimming were determined from the DNA. The sample holds some 130,000 clones, around nine tenths seen once. Seattle's enrolled individuals joined amid active infection and were then monitored longitudinally.

The sample consisted of peripheral blood. This chain uses TRBV27 with TRBJ1-2; 8 bases are shared with TRBD1. This sequence was found in a woman aged 70-85 years with COVID-19, enrolled during active disease. This chain's CDR3 is CASTPNRQGLDGYTF. For the CDR3, the DNA is TGTGCCAGCACACCAAATCGACAGGGGCTAGATGGCTACACCTTC.